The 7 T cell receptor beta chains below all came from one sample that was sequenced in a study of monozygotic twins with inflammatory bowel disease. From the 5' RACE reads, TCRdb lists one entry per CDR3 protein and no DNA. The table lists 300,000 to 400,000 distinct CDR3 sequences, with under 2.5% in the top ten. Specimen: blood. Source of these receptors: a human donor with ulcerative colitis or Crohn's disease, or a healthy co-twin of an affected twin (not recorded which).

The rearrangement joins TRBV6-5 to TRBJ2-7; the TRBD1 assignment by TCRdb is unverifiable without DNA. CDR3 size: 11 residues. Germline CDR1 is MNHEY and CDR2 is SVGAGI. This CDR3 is CASSLGGGQYF.

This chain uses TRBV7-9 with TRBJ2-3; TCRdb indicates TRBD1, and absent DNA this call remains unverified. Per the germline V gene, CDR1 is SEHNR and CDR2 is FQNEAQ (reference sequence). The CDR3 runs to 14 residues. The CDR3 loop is CASTPDRSGVPQYF.

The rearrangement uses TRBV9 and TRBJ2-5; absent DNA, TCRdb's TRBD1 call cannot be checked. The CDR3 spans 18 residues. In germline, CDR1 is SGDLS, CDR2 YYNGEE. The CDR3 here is CASSVGLLGTGVQETQYF.

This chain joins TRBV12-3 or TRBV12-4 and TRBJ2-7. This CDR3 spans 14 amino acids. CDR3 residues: CASSLIPTSYELYF.

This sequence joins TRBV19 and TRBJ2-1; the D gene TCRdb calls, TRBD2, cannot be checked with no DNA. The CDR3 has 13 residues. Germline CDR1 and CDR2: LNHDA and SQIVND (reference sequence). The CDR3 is CASSKREGRRSFF.

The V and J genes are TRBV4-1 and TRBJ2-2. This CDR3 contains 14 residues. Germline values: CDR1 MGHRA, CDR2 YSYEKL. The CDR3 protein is CASSQPANTGELFF.

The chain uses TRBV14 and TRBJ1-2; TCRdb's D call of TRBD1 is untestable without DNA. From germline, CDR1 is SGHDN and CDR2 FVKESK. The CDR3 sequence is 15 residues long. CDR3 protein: CASSLMTGLRTGYTF. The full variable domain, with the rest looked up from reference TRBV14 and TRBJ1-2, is EAGVTQFPSHSVIEKGQTVTLRCDPISGHDNLYWYRRVMGKEIKFLLHFVKESKQDESGMPNNRFLAERTGGTYSTLKVQPAELEDSGVYFCASSLMTGLRTGYTFGSGTRLTVV.